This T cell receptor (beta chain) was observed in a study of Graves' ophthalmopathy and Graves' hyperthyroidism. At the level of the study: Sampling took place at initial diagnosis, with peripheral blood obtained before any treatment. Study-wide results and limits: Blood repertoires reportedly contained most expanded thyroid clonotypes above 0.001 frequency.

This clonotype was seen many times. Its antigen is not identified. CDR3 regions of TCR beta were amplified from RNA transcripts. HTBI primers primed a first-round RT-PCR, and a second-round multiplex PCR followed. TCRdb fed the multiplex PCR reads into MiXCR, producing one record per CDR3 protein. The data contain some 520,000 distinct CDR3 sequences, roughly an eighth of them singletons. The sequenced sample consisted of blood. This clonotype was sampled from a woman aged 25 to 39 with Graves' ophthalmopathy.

As DNA, the CDR3 is TGTGCCAGCAGTTTAATGGGGGAGGTAGCCAAAAACATTCAGTACTTC. Its translation: CASSLMGEVAKNIQYF. J is TRBJ2-4 and V is TRBV28, with a tentative D call TRBD2 (6 bases). The CDR3 length is 16 residues. Germline V gene lookup returns CDR1 MDHEN and CDR2 SYDVKM. With 2 bases removed from V and 0 bases from J, the gap between germline ends came to 11 bases.